Following are 17 T cell receptor beta chains from one sample sequenced in a study of blood T cell repertoires in COVID-19. Repertoires were generated with immunoSEQ multiplex PCR, while TCRdb's copy carries only in-frame clones and drops some. The data show about 230,000 clones, with roughly 80% seen just once and just over 2.5% held by the top ten. Material for sequencing was peripheral blood. These receptors were taken from a woman in her 70s with active or convalescent COVID-19.

V is TRBV18 and J is TRBJ2-7; 8 bases agree with TRBD2. The CDR3 totals 15 residues. Germline V CDR1 and CDR2: KGHSH, LQKENI. With 5 bases clipped from V and 2 bases from J, the junction kept 8 bases outside the gene matches. CDR3 sequence (DNA): TGTGCCAGCTCATTTGGCCGGGGGGGCCCCTACGAGCAGTACTTC. It encodes CASSFGRGGPYEQYF.

In nucleotides, the CDR3 is TGTGCCAGCAGGTCTGAGAACGGGGGCACTGAAGCTTTCTTT. It is translated as CASRSENGGTEAFF. V usage is TRBV7-9 and J usage is TRBJ1-1; perhaps TRBD1 as D (5 bases). Germline CDR1 SEHNR, CDR2 FQNEAQ (reference sequence). CDR3 size: 14 residues. Trimming pared 6 bases from V and 4 bases from J, leaving 15 bases between.

V and J are TRBV2 and TRBJ1-5; the D gene is possibly TRBD1 (5 bases). With 5 bases removed from V and 5 bases from J, the gap between germline ends came to 16 bases. Looked up from germline, CDR1 is SNHLY and CDR2 is FYNNEI. This CDR3 comprises 15 residues. This CDR3 is CASSQDSGADQPQHF. The DNA for the CDR3 is TGTGCCAGCAGTCAAGACAGCGGGGCGGATCAGCCCCAGCATTTT.

J is TRBJ1-1 and V is TRBV2; D is uncertain. CDR1 and CDR2 from the germline V gene are SNHLY and FYNNEI. Trimming pared 2 bases from V and 1 base from J, leaving 8 bases between. This CDR3 region has 14 residues. The CDR3 spells CASSESPGNTEAFF. The CDR3 DNA is TGTGCCAGCAGTGAATCGCCAGGGAACACTGAAGCTTTCTTT.

Only one count was recorded for this clone. The chain is built from TRBV14 and TRBJ1-5, with D perhaps matching TRBD1 (5 bases). CDR3 size: 19 residues. The V end lost 4 bases, the J end lost 0 bases, and 22 bases lay between the germline ends. Germline V lookup: CDR1 SGHDN, CDR2 FVKESK. The CDR3: CASSLGQGRSGYSNQPQHF. The CDR3 nucleotides read TGTGCCAGCAGCCTGGGCCAGGGCCGCTCCGGGTATAGCAATCAGCCCCAGCATTTT.

This clone was detected only once. This chain connects TRBV5-1 to TRBJ2-7, with 7 bases lining up with TRBD2. Germline V gives CDR1 SGHRS, CDR2 YFSETQ. The CDR3 contains 14 residues. V shed 0 bases and J 7 bases; nucleotides not matched to a gene: 7. CDR3 residues: CASSLGTGGDEQYF. The CDR3 DNA is TGCGCCAGCAGCTTGGGCACGGGAGGAGATGAGCAGTACTTC.

V is TRBV29-1 and J is TRBJ1-4; maybe TRBD1 (5 bases). The CDR3 contains 12 residues. Germline lookup yields CDR1 SQVTM and CDR2 ANQGSEA. Trimming removed 4 bases at V and 8 bases at J, with 11 bases between. The CDR3 region has the DNA TGCAGCGTTGTTCTTTCAGGGGAAAAACTGTTTTTT. Translated, it gives CSVVLSGEKLFF.

The DNA for the CDR3 is TGTGCCAGCAGTCAGGGCCCTGCTCAAGAGACCCAGTACTTC. It codes for CASSQGPAQETQYF. The gene calls are TRBV28 and TRBJ2-5, with D possibly matching TRBD1 (5 bases). Germline CDR1 reads MDHEN; CDR2 reads SYDVKM. With 5 bases removed from V and 2 bases from J, the gap between germline ends came to 12 bases. This CDR3 has 14 residues.

This rearrangement joins TRBV27 to TRBJ2-1; tentatively, D is TRBD2 (7 bases). The CDR3 runs 15 residues. Trimming shortened V by 3 bases and J by 4 bases, and 13 bases separated the two germline ends. Germline assignment: CDR1 MNHEY and CDR2 SMNVEV (reference sequence). The CDR3 region has the DNA TGTGCCAGCAGTTTCCACGGGGGGCCGTACAATGAGCAGTTCTTC. Translating it yields CASSFHGGPYNEQFF.

Here the CDR3 reads CASSQTTGGALSGYTF. The CDR3 DNA sequence: TGTGCCAGCAGCCAAACGACAGGGGGCGCTTTGAGTGGCTACACCTTC. The chain employs TRBV3-1 (or the pseudogene TRBV3-2) and TRBJ1-2; 10 bases agree with TRBD1. V lost 2 bases to trimming and J lost 7 bases; unmatched junction nucleotides: 10. This CDR3 contains 16 residues. Germline-derived CDR1 and CDR2 are LGHDT and YNNKEL (reference sequence).

The chain uses TRBV9 and TRBJ2-1; D may be TRBD1 (5 bases). V was trimmed by 4 bases and J by 0 bases, leaving 23 bases between them. Germline V CDR1 and CDR2: SGDLS, YYNGEE. The CDR3 spans 19 residues. In nucleotides, the CDR3 is TGTGCCAGCAGCCCTCCCCCAGGGCAGATCCAAAGCTCCTACAATGAGCAGTTCTTC. Encoded protein: CASSPPPGQIQSSYNEQFF.

V is TRBV6-5 and J is TRBJ2-7, with 9 positions matching TRBD1. This CDR3 is built from 13 residues. With 2 bases clipped from V and 5 bases from J, the junction kept 1 base outside the gene matches. Germline lookup yields CDR1 MNHEY and CDR2 SVGAGI. The CDR3 bases are TGTGCCAGCAGTTACGGGACAGGGAACGAGCAGTACTTC. It is translated as CASSYGTGNEQYF.

This rearrangement joins TRBV6-1 to TRBJ2-3, with 7 bases fitting TRBD2. The germline CDR1 and CDR2 sequences are MNHNS and SASEGT. The CDR3 loop spans 16 amino acids. The V segment lost 0 bases and the J segment 6 bases; nucleotides outside the gene matches: 9. CDR3 amino acids: CASSEARGGRADTQYF. The CDR3 nucleotides read TGTGCCAGCAGTGAAGCGCGGGGCGGGAGAGCCGATACGCAGTATTTT.

This clone has more than one count but fewer than ten. This chain connects TRBV6-2 or TRBV6-3 to TRBJ1-2; D unresolved. CDR3 length equals 17 residues. Germline V lookup: CDR1 MNHEY, CDR2 SVGEGT. Trimming removed 0 bases from V and 4 bases from J, with 18 bases in between. CDR3: CASSYSISVGGPYGYTF. In nucleotides, the CDR3 is TGTGCCAGCAGTTACTCGATTAGTGTCGGAGGGCCCTATGGCTACACCTTC.

This clone has a handful of counts. The CDR3: CASSQGYAVAGSYEQYF. DNA for the CDR3: TGTGCCAGCAGCCAAGGATACGCGGTAGCGGGATCCTACGAGCAGTACTTC. V and J are TRBV3-1 (or the pseudogene TRBV3-2) and TRBJ2-7; 8 bases map to TRBD2. Germline-derived CDR1 and CDR2 are LGHDT and YNNKEL (reference sequence). With 1 base clipped from V and 1 base from J, the junction kept 9 bases outside the gene matches. This CDR3 is built from 17 residues.

The gene calls are TRBV3-1 (or the pseudogene TRBV3-2) and TRBJ2-2; tentatively, D is TRBD1 (6 bases). The CDR3 spans 14 residues. V gave up 3 bases and J gave up 6 bases, with 11 bases separating them. Germline values: CDR1 LGHDT, CDR2 YNNKEL (reference sequence). DNA of the CDR3: TGTGCCAGCAGCCACAGGGGTGGCTCCGGGGAGCTGTTTTTT. Its translation: CASSHRGGSGELFF.

The genes are TRBV5-1 and TRBJ2-7; 7 bases are a match to TRBD1. The V gene's germline CDR1 is SGHRS and CDR2 YFSETQ. J lost 5 bases, V lost 4 bases, and 9 bases had no gene match. The CDR3 totals 14 residues. The CDR3 reads CASSVTGFGDEQYF. The CDR3 nucleotides are TGCGCCAGCAGCGTGACAGGGTTCGGGGACGAGCAGTACTTC. The full variable domain, with the rest looked up from reference TRBV5-1 and TRBJ2-7, is KAGVTQTPRYLIKTRGQQVTLSCSPISGHRSVSWYQQTPGQGLQFLFEYFSETQRNKGNFPGRFSGRQFSNSRSEMNVSTLELGDSALYLCASSVTGFGDEQYFGPGTRLTVT.